One and the same sample provided the 17 T cell receptor beta chains below, sequenced in a study of blood T cell repertoires in COVID-19 (dated by TCRdb to 2018 to 2021). Libraries were prepared through the immunoSEQ multiplex PCR assay. In its TCRdb copy, this immuneACCESS table keeps in-frame sequences only and misses some clones. Where compared with another copy, unresolved V genes explain less than half of these, and the others have no known cause. The sample table contains 100,000 or so clones; only one count was recorded for approximately 90% of them. The ten largest clones capture about 2.5% of the sample. Sequencing was performed on peripheral blood. The receptors were gathered from a human donor with active COVID-19. The donor label of this sample is uncertain.

This clone appeared once. The gene calls are TRBV3-1 (or the pseudogene TRBV3-2) and TRBJ2-7; D remains ambiguous. Trimming took off 3 bases at V and 5 bases at J, with 17 bases between the two ends. The CDR3 spans 15 residues. CDR1 LGHDT and CDR2 YNNKEL come from the germline V gene (reference sequence). Here the CDR3 DNA reads TGTGCCAGCAGCCATATATCTGCAGGTCTCAACGAGCAGTACTTC. Its protein is CASSHISAGLNEQYF.

The chain links TRBV12-3 or TRBV12-4 to TRBJ1-2; D not certain. This CDR3 contains 13 residues. V was clipped by 1 base and J by 6 bases, with 9 bases between them. In nucleotides, the CDR3 is TGTGCCAGCAGTTTAGGTCAGGTGGATGGCTACACCTTC. Translated: CASSLGQVDGYTF.

The chain links TRBV28 to TRBJ1-3, with 8 bases that match TRBD1. In germline, CDR1 is MDHEN, CDR2 SYDVKM. V lost 7 bases and J lost 4; bases outside the gene matches: 18. There are 18 residues in the CDR3. The CDR3: CASIRLRGPGQDGNTIYF. CDR3 nucleotides: TGTGCCAGCATTCGTTTGCGAGGTCCGGGACAGGACGGAAACACCATATATTTT.

The V gene is TRBV6-5, the J gene TRBJ1-5, with 8 nucleotides matching TRBD1. The CDR3 runs to 12 residues. The trim removed 6 bases at V and 7 bases at J, leaving 2 bases unmatched. The V gene's germline CDR1 is MNHEY and CDR2 SVGAGI. In DNA form, the CDR3 reads TGTGCCAGCAGACAGGGGGACCAGCCCCAGCATTTT. Protein: CASRQGDQPQHF.

There are a few counts of this clone. V usage is TRBV7-9 and J usage is TRBJ2-1, with 7 bases fitting TRBD1. Germline CDR1 is SEHNR and CDR2 is FQNEAQ (reference sequence). The CDR3 sequence is 16 residues long. The ends lost 1 base at V and 0 bases at J; junction bases unmatched: 3. The CDR3 loop is CASSLVRGSSYNEQFF. For the CDR3, the DNA is TGTGCCAGCAGCTTAGTCAGGGGGAGCTCCTACAATGAGCAGTTCTTC.

This chain links TRBV5-1 with TRBJ2-4, with a possible D match to TRBD2 (6 bases). V was trimmed by 2 bases and J by 5 bases, leaving 20 bases between them. This CDR3 region has 17 residues. Germline CDR1 and CDR2: SGHRS and YFSETQ. The CDR3: CASSLTGPRGVENIQYF. The CDR3 DNA reads as TGCGCCAGCAGCTTAACGGGACCACGCGGGGTGGAAAACATTCAGTACTTC.

The CDR3 is CASSLGAGGNEKLFF. The CDR3 DNA follows: TGCGCCAGCAGCTTGGGGGCAGGGGGCAATGAAAAACTGTTTTTT. The gene calls are TRBV5-1 and TRBJ1-4; 8 bases match TRBD1. The germline V gene encodes CDR1 SGHRS and CDR2 YFSETQ. Trimming removed 0 bases from V and 5 bases from J; junction bases left unmatched: 3. The CDR3 has 15 residues.

The chain employs TRBV23-1 and TRBJ1-6; no clear D. TRBV23-1 is labeled an ORF, and its function is uncertain. The CDR3 loop spans 14 amino acids. V gave up 4 bases and J gave up 6 bases, with 10 bases separating them. Here the CDR3 reads CASSRSLVNSPLHF. In DNA, the CDR3 is TGCGCCAGCAGTCGATCGCTAGTTAATTCACCCCTCCACTTT.

The chain couples TRBV28 to TRBJ2-5; 8 nucleotides agree with TRBD1. CDR3 length equals 17 residues. The V gene's germline CDR1 is MDHEN and CDR2 SYDVKM. The J segment lost 0 bases and the V segment lost 7 bases, leaving 13 bases of the junction unmatched. This CDR3 reads CASTPGWTGTDQETQYF. The DNA for the CDR3 is TGTGCCAGCACCCCGGGGTGGACAGGGACGGACCAAGAGACCCAGTACTTC. Combining the CDR3 with reference TRBV28 and TRBJ2-5 gives the whole variable domain DVKVTQSSRYLVKRTGEKVFLECVQDMDHENMFWYRQDPGLGLRLIYFSYDVKMKEKGDIPEGYSVSREKKERFSLILESASTNQTSMYLCASTPGWTGTDQETQYFGPGTRLLVL.

The chain couples TRBV9 to TRBJ2-3; a possible D gene is TRBD2 (5 bases). This CDR3 contains 14 residues. CDR1 and CDR2 from the germline V gene are SGDLS and YYNGEE. V was trimmed by 0 bases and J by 4 bases, leaving 9 bases between them. CDR3 loop: CASSVDGDPDTQYF. Written as DNA, the CDR3 is TGTGCCAGCAGCGTAGACGGGGATCCAGATACGCAGTATTTT.

CDR3 protein: CASTGTGGDGYTF. CDR3 coding DNA: TGTGCCAGCACCGGGACAGGGGGCGATGGCTACACCTTC. The chain employs TRBV6-5 and TRBJ1-2, with 12 bases matching TRBD1. Germline loops: CDR1 MNHEY, CDR2 SVGAGI. CDR3 length: 13 residues. The junction had 3 bases not matched to a gene; V was cut back by 7 bases and J by 6 bases.

J is TRBJ2-5 and V is TRBV5-4; the match to TRBD2 covers 12 bases. From germline, CDR1 is SGHNT and CDR2 YYREEE (reference sequence). The CDR3 extends over 15 amino acids. V lost 3 bases, J lost 5 bases, and 5 bases stayed unmatched. Written as DNA, the CDR3 is TGTGCCAGCAGCTCCCTAGCGGGGGGGCACGAGACCCAGTACTTC. Its translation is CASSSLAGGHETQYF.

The genes are TRBV19 and TRBJ2-1; TRBD2 agrees at 13 bases. This CDR3 comprises 15 residues. CDR1 and CDR2 (germline): LNHDA, SQIVND (reference sequence). The ends lost 5 bases at V and 6 bases at J; junction bases unmatched: 4. The CDR3 region is CASSARLAGGNEQFF. DNA of the CDR3: TGTGCCAGTAGTGCCCGACTAGCGGGGGGCAATGAGCAGTTCTTC.

The chain recombines TRBV18 with TRBJ2-1; TRBD1 matches at 8 bases. Germline-derived CDR1 and CDR2 are KGHSH and LQKENI. The CDR3 loop spans 16 amino acids. J was trimmed by 1 base and V by 3 bases; bases with no gene match: 5. DNA for the CDR3: TGTGCCAGCTCACCCACAAGACAGGGGTCCTACAATGAGCAGTTCTTC. It codes for CASSPTRQGSYNEQFF.

In nucleotides, the CDR3 is TGCGCCAGCAGCTTGGGTCTCGGAAGGGGGGGAGATGGCTACACCTTC. Translated, it gives CASSLGLGRGGDGYTF. J is TRBJ1-2 and V is TRBV5-1; D may be TRBD1 (6 bases). The CDR3 is 16 amino acids. The V gene lost 0 bases and the J gene lost 6 bases, with 18 bases spanning the gap. In germline, CDR1 is SGHRS, CDR2 YFSETQ.

This rearrangement joins TRBV6-5 to TRBJ1-3; a possible D gene is TRBD1 (6 bases). V was cut by 6 bases and J by 0 bases, with 12 bases left in between. Looked up from germline, CDR1 is MNHEY and CDR2 is SVGAGI. This CDR3 has 15 residues. The CDR3 bases are TGTGCCAGCAGACCGACAGGAGACTCTGGAAACACCATATATTTT. Amino acids: CASRPTGDSGNTIYF.

The chain links TRBV5-6 to TRBJ1-5; the match to TRBD1 covers 8 bases. CDR1 is SGHDT, CDR2 YYEEEE, per germline. V lost 4 bases and J lost 6; bases outside the gene matches: 15. The CDR3 runs 17 residues. The CDR3 DNA is TGTGCCAGCAGCCGCTCGACAGGGGAATTCGACCCTCAGCCCCAGCATTTT. Encoded protein: CASSRSTGEFDPQPQHF.